The T cell receptor (beta chain) under discussion was sequenced for a study of T cell responses to AZD1222 COVID-19 vaccine (dated by TCRdb to the early 2020s). About the study as a whole: A total of 233 trial participants underwent TCR sequencing, of whom 207 received two doses of AZD1222 and some 26 received two doses of the MenACWY control vaccine. Trial participants were enrolled by age into 18-55, 56-69 and 70-plus year subgroups, with around 140, 26 and 57 TCR-sequenced participants respectively.

The CDR3 regions of human TCRbeta chains were subjected to immunosequencing. In the source study's methods: Repertoire TCRs were matched against a reference library of SARS-CoV-2-specific TCRs generated with the MIRA antigen-specificity platform. Breadth was defined as the fraction of unique TCRs that were SARS-CoV-2-associated. Depth was defined as the fraction of total T cells that were SARS-CoV-2-associated. Each spike-specific TCR was assigned to its reactive spike region and to a CD4 or CD8 class using the MIRA data. Log10-transformed breadth and depth values were compared by one-way ANOVA with Sidak's multiple comparisons tests. Not all clones reach the TCRdb copy of this immuneACCESS table, which keeps in-frame sequences only. Checked studies attribute under half of the gap to unresolved V genes and leave the rest unexplained. The V and J calls and clone size come from that table; D and trimming were worked out from the DNA. The sample table holds roughly 99,000 clones, of which about 90% were seen once. Of the sample, more than 8% falls within the top ten clones.

The time point label, read with the paper, signifies: about 28 days (+/-7) after the second vaccine dose. AZD1222 recipients whose second dose came at about 4 weeks and those whose second dose came at about 12 weeks were combined into one group, since spike-specific TCR depth and breadth did not differ between the two schedules. Samples from vaccinated people were obtained from the UK trials COV001 and COV002, which included a single-blind randomized controlled phase 2/3 trial of AZD1222 (ChAdOx1 nCoV-19) in healthy adults. For TCRbeta chain sequencing, PBMC samples were collected from trial participants at day 0 and at day 28 after the second dose. V and J lose 2 bases and 6 bases, and a span of 14 bases separates them. Inclusive of the bounding cysteine and phenylalanine, the CDR3 is 15 residues long. The kept DNA is CDR3 alone, 45 bases in frame from the first base. The germline V gene encodes CDR1 MNHEY and CDR2 SVGAGI.

This clone was recorded only once. It lacks a known antigen. No base-level quality is on record; no much larger clone is a single base apart. Overall results and qualifications from the work: Participants were mostly white British, with more females than males. The authors suggested clonal diversity may have been underestimated. Epitopes outside the regions mutated in the B.1.351 and B.1.1.7 variants were reportedly recognized by nearly half of the unique spike-specific TCRs. Conclusions about previously exposed vaccinees are limited because only a handful of AZD1222 recipients were SARS-CoV-2 seropositive at baseline. In the small 56-69-year group, the increase in depth fell short of significance, most likely because of low power. Because no samples from the day 14 peak response were available, repertoires could be characterized only after the peak T cell response. The whole spike protein was spanned by vaccine-associated CD4 TCRs, and dominant responses were seen in regions 160-218 and 743-854. After two AZD1222 doses, spike-specific TCR breadth and depth were significantly higher than at day 0 and than in MenACWY recipients.

The receptor chain draws on TRBV6-5 and TRBJ1-3; too little of a D gene remains to name it. The receptor was isolated from an adult who received the AZD1222 COVID-19 vaccine. The sample consisted of peripheral blood, taken 28 days after the second AZD1222 dose. The DNA sequence is TGTGCCAGCAGTTACCGGTTGGCAGCCGAAAACACCATATATTTT. Its amino acids are CASSYRLAAENTIYF.